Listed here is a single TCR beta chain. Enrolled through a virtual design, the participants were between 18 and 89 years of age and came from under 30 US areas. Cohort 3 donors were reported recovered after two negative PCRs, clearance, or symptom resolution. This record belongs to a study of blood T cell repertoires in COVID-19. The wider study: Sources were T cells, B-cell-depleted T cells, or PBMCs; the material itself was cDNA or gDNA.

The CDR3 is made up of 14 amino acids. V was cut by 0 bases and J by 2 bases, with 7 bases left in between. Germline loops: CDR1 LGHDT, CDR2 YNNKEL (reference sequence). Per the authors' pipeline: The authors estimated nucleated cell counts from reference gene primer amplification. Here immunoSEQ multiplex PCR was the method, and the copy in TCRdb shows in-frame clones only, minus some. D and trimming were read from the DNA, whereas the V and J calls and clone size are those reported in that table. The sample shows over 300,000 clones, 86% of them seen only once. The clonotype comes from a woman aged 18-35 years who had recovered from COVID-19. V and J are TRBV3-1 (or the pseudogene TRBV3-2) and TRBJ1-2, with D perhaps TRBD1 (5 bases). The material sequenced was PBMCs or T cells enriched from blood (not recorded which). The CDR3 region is CASSQDDSNYGYTF. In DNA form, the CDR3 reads TGTGCCAGCAGCCAAGACGACAGCAACTATGGCTACACCTTC.